This T cell receptor beta chain originates from a study of somatic mutations in cytotoxic T cells in rheumatoid arthritis. Study background: Nearly 100% purity was obtained when some V beta antibody-stained T-cell populations were flow-sorted; these included V beta1+ cells sequenced for TCRB. Study-level findings and limits: About an eighth of the roughly 60 patients had a largest CD8+ clone above 20% of CD8+ cells. The antigen targets of the expanded CD8+ clones were unknown.

Sequencing used immunoSEQ multiplex PCR; TCRdb keeps in-frame clones, though not all of them. The table records approximately 13,000 clones, about 77% of them present only once. The count of this clone is one. Antigen: not known. The CDR3 is made up of 15 amino acids. The V and J ends lost 1 base and 5 bases, in that order; junction bases with no gene match: 6. Germline V CDR1 and CDR2: SGDLS, YYNGEE. This sequence originates from an adult with rheumatoid arthritis. Source material: CD8+ T cells sorted from blood. J is TRBJ2-5 and V is TRBV9, with TRBD2 identical over 9 bases. CDR3 DNA: TGTGCCAGCAGCGTATTTAGCGGGAGAGGGGAGACCCAGTACTTC. It yields the protein CASSVFSGRGETQYF.